This T cell receptor (beta chain) emerged from a study of Graves' ophthalmopathy and Graves' hyperthyroidism. Study-level points and caveats: At roughly 67% sensitivity and 72% to 75% specificity, the model predicted progression of the ophthalmopathy.

This clonotype was counted at least ten times. What it recognizes is unknown. The sequenced template was RNA, covering the TCR beta CDR3 region. Second-round multiplex PCR followed a first-round RT-PCR using HTBI primers. TCRdb re-called the multiplex PCR reads through MiXCR, storing one row per CDR3 protein. This table holds 200,000 to 250,000 distinct CDR3 sequences, about 22% found once. In donors with ophthalmopathy, activity was moderate-to-severe, with CAS ≥3, NOSPECS ≥4 and duration under 3 months. Patients were excluded if they had other autoimmune diseases or uncontrolled infections, and likewise if pregnancy or lactation applied. Establishment of the diagnosis relied upon clinical symptoms, serum thyroxine, TRAb, thyroid ultrasound and orbital computed tomography. Germline V lookup: CDR1 ENHRY, CDR2 SYGVKD. This CDR3 comprises 14 residues. The V end was cut by 0 bases, the J end by 1 base, with 6 bases between.

Sequencing was carried out using peripheral blood. This TCR came from a woman aged 45-65 years with Graves' ophthalmopathy. The chain combines TRBV10-3 with TRBJ1-1, with a tentative D call TRBD1 (5 bases). The CDR3 is CAISESGGNTEAFF. The CDR3 DNA sequence: TGTGCCATCAGTGAGTCGGGGGGGAACACTGAAGCTTTCTTT.